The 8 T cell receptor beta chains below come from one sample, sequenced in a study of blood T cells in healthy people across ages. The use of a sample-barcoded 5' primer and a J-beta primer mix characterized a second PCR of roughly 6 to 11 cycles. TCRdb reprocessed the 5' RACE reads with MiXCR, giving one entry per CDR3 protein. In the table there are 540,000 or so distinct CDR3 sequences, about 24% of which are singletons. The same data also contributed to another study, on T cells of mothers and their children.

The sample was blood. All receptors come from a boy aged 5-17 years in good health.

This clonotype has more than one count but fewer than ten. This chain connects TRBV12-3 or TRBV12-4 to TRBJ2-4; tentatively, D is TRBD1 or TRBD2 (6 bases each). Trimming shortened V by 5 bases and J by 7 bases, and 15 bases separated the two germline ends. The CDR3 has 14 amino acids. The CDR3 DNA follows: TGTGCCAGCAGTCTGGGACAAGGAGGGAACATTCAGTACTTC. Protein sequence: CASSLGQGGNIQYF.

The CDR3 loop is CASATGAYGYTF. The DNA of the CDR3 is TGTGCCAGCGCGACAGGGGCTTATGGCTACACCTTC. The rearrangement joins TRBV28 to TRBJ1-2; 8 bases line up with TRBD1. Germline assignment: CDR1 MDHEN and CDR2 SYDVKM. CDR3 length: 12 amino acids. The V segment lost 8 bases and the J segment 5 bases; nucleotides outside the gene matches: 4.

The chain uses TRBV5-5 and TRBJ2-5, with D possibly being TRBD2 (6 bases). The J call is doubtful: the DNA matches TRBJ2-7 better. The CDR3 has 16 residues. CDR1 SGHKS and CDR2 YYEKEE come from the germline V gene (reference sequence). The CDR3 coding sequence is TGTGCCAGCAGCACTCACCCCCGGGGGAAAAGCTACGAGCAGTACTTC. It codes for CASSTHPRGKSYEQYF.

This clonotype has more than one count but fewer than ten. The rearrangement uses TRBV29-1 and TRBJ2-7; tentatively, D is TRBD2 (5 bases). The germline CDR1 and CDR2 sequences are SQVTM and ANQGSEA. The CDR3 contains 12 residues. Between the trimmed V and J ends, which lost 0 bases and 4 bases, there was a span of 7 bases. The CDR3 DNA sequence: TGCAGCGTTGAAGATCGAGGGTACGAGCAGTACTTC. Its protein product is CSVEDRGYEQYF.

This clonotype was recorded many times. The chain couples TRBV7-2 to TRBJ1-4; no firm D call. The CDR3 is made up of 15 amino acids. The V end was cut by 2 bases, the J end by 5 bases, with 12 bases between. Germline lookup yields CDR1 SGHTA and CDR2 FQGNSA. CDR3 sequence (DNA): TGTGCCAGCAGCTTATTGAGACCCCTAAATGAAAAACTGTTTTTT. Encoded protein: CASSLLRPLNEKLFF. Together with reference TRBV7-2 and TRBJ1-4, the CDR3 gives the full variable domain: GAGVSQSPSNKVTEKGKDVELRCDPISGHTALYWYRQSLGQGLEFLIYFQGNSAPDKSGLPSDRFSAERTGGSVSTLTIQRTQQEDSAVYLCASSLLRPLNEKLFFGSGTQLSVL.

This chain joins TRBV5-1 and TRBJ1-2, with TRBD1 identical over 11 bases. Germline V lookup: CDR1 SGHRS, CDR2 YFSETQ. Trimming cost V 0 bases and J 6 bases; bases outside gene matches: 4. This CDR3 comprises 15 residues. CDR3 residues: CASSLAGTGGDGYTF. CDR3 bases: TGCGCCAGCAGCTTGGCGGGGACAGGGGGTGATGGCTACACCTTC.

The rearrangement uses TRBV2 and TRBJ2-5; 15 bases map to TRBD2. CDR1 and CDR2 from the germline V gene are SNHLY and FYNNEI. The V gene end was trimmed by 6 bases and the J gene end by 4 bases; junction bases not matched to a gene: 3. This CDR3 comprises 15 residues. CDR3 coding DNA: TGTGCCAGCAGGGAGGGACTAGCGGGAGGAGAGACCCAGTACTTC. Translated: CASREGLAGGETQYF.

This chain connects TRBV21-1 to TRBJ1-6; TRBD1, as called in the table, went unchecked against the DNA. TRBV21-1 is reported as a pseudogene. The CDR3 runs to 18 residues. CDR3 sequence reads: CASSKVEGRQNLNSPLHF. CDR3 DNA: TGTGCCAGCAGCAAAGTTGAGGGACGACAGAATCTGAATTCACCCCTCCACTTT.